This T cell receptor beta chain was sequenced during a study of technical replicates of blood from several donors. Germline-derived CDR1 and CDR2 are SEHNR and FQNEAQ (reference sequence). V lost 7 bases, J lost 4 bases, and 13 bases lay in between. CDR3 length: 13 amino acids. Sequenced by immunoSEQ multiplex PCR; TCRdb stores in-frame clones only, minus some. The sample holds tens of thousands of clones; approximately 94% are singletons and the top ten take roughly 0.37%. The clonotype originates from a human donor in good health. The chain recombines TRBV7-9 with TRBJ1-2, with D maybe TRBD1 (5 bases). The sample comprised T cells isolated from PBMCs. The CDR3 sequence is CASTRGGGYGYTF. The CDR3 DNA reads as TGTGCCAGCACTAGGGGTGGCGGCTATGGCTACACCTTC.